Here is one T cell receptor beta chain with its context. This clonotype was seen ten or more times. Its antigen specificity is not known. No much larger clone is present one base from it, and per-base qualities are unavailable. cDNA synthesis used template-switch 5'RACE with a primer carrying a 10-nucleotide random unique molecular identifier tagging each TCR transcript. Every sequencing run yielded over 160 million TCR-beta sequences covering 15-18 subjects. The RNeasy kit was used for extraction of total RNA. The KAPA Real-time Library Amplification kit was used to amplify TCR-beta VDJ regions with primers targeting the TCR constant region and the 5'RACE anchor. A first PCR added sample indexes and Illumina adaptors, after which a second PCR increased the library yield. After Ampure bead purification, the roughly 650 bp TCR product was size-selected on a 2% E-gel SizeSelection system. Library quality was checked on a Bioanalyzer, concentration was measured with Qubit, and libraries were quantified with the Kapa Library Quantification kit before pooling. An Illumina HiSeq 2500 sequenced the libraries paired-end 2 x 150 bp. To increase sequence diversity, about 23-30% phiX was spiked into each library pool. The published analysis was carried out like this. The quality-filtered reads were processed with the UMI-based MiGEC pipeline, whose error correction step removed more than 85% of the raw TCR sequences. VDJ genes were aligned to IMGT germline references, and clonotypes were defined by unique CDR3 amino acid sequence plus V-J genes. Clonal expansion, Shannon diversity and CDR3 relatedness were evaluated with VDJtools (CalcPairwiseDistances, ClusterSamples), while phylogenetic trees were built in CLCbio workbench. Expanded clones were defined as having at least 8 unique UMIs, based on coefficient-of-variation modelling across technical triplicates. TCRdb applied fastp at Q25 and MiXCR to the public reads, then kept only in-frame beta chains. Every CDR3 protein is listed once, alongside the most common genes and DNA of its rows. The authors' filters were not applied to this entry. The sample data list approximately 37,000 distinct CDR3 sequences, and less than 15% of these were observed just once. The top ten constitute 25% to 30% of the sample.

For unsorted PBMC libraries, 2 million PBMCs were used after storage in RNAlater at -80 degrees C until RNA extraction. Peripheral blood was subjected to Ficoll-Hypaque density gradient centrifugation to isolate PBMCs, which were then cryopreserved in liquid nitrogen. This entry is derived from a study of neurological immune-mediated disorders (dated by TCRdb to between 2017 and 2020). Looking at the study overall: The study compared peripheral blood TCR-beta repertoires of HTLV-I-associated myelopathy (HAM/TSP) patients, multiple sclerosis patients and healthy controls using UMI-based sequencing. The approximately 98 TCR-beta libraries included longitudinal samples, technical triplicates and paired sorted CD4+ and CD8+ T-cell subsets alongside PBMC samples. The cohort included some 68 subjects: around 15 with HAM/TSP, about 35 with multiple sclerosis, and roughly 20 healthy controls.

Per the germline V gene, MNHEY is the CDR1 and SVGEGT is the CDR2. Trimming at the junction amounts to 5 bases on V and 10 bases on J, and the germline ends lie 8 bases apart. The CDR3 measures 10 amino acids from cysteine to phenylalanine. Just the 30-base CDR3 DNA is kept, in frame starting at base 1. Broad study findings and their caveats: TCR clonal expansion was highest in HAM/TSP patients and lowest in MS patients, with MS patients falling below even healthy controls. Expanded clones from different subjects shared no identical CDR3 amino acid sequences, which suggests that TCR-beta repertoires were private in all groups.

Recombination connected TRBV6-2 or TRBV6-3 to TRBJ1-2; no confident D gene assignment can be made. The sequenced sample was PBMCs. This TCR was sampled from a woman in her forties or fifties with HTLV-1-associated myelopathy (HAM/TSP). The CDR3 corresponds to CASSAGDYTF. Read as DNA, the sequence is TGTGCCAGCAGTGCGGGAGACTACACCTTC.